This TCR beta chain was obtained from a study of shared clonotypes between healthy human individuals (TCRdb year 2020). Study-level background: The cohort comprised two women and a few men aged 18 to 49 years. To estimate repertoire size and how much clonotype sharing occurs between individuals, the study deeply sequenced the blood TCR repertoires of several healthy adults. Per donor, three plates each were used for CD4 naive and CD4 memory, two for CD8 naive, and one for CD8 memory. Different laboratories and diverse techniques were used to prepare libraries and sequence TCR repertoires, to increase sequencing depth and limit assay-specific biases. Between about 0.85 and 8.9 billion PBMCs per donor were obtained by leukapheresis.

CD8 naive samples were obtained by positive selection for CCR7 among CD45RO-negative cells, yielding a CD45RA+CCR7+ population from which TemRA cells were excluded. Donors were healthy HIV-negative adults with no recently reported acute infections or vaccinations. All donors were Caucasian adults living in Nashville, Tennessee, USA. Blood was collected by leukapheresis, and PBMCs were isolated by Ficoll-Histopaque density gradient centrifugation and then cryopreserved in liquid nitrogen vapor phase. Analytical flow cytometry was used to check the purity and quantity of every magnetically sorted T cell population. From each sorted fraction, genomic DNA was isolated and quantified by UV absorbance on a Nanodrop 2000c. Using the deep immunoSEQ assay, TCR CDR3 regions were amplified from genomic DNA by multiplex PCR. Extracted genomic DNA from each cell subset was spread evenly across all wells of several immunoSEQ 96-well plates, with each plate serving as a replicate. For sorted subsets, about 200 ng genomic DNA, equal to 30,000 to 35,000 T cell genomes, was loaded into each replicate PCR. The purified libraries were quantified using a Qubit 3.0 fluorometer, sized with a Bioanalyzer 2100, and then quantified again using the KAPA Library Quantification kit. A separate single-read 150-cycle Illumina NextSeq 550 flow cell was used to sequence each immunoSEQ 96-well plate. The authors processed their data as follows. The immunoSEQ output contained only junctional sequences without quality scores, so filtering could not match that applied to full-length reads. To assign V/J genes and CDR3, sequences were annotated using PyIR, a Python wrapper for IgBLAST v1.9, with IMGT germline references. Reads were filtered out if the reads had weak V/J assignments (E-value above 1e-6), no CDR3, stop codons, out-of-frame junctions, or ambiguous translated residues. V3J clonotypes were defined by identical inferred V gene, J gene, and CDR3 amino acid sequence. The percentage overlap between two repertoires was calculated by dividing the number of shared unique clonotypes by the size of the smaller repertoire. Three approaches were used to assess repertoire richness: RTK rarefaction, the Chao1 estimator, and Recon v2.1 estimates of unobserved clonotypes. For all TCRbeta clonotypes obtained by the gDNA method from a few donors, generation probabilities were computed with OLGA. TCRdb mirrors the immuneACCESS table, restricted to in-frame sequences. Some clones are absent from its copies; in checked studies, under half trace to an unresolved V gene, and the reason for the others is unknown. V, J and clone size derive from that table, while D and trimming were established from the DNA sequence. The sample profile shows around 1.9 million clones; 85% to 95% of them were found once. Together, the top ten hold 1.5% to 2% of the sample.

As regards this clone: Its antigen is unknown. The input lacks base qualities; no much larger clone sits a single base away.

Here is what the overall study found, with its caveats: Higher generation probabilities were observed for clonotypes shared by all four sorted-subset donors than for non-shared clonotypes. Sampling was restricted to blood, and TCR repertoires in tissues likely differ from the TCR repertoires found in blood. Estimated clonotype richness was generally larger for naive than for memory subsets. When a handful of donors were compared, the shared fraction of clonotypes was approximately 5% for naive CD4, about 4% for naive CD8, about 2.5% for memory CD4, and 0.35% to 0.5% for memory CD8. Based on pairwise subsampling, the degree of clonotype sharing among donors was expected to be affected by sequencing depth. Because the study included only a small number of donors, the genetic and exposure-history diversity represented was limited. Incomplete sequencing was indicated by rarefaction of sorted-subset datasets, despite the large sequencing depth.

The source is a man aged 18 to 30 in good health. Some clones in this sample may be carry-over from other donors' samples. The sequenced sample consisted of naive CD8+ T cells from PBMCs. Per the publication, the cell subset or site label means: CD45RA+CCR7+.

The DNA sequence is TGCAGCGTTGAAGATCCCGGGAGGGAGCAGTACTTC. This sequence encodes CSVEDPGREQYF. The chain is assembled from TRBV29-1 and TRBJ2-5; 8 middle bases align to TRBD2. Sequences SQVTM (CDR1) and ANQGSEA (CDR2) are obtained from the germline V gene. Clipping removes 0 bases from V and 11 bases from J, with 5 as the unmatched junction base count. Counted from cysteine to phenylalanine, this CDR3 has 12 amino acids. The CDR3 DNA has 36 bases and is translated from base 1.